One sample yielded the 2 T cell receptor beta chains listed below, sequenced in a study of blood T cell repertoires in COVID-19. Method: immunoSEQ multiplex PCR; TCRdb's copy keeps in-frame clones and lacks some. The table has around 64,000 clones, 75% to 85% seen once; the top ten hold roughly 12%. Specimen: peripheral blood. The receptors come from a human donor in a cohort sampled during active COVID-19.

This clone was detected only once. The J gene is TRBJ2-7, the V gene TRBV5-4; 16 bases are a match to TRBD2. After removal of 4 bases from V and 8 bases from J, the junction contained 3 bases not matched to a gene. The CDR3 is 14 amino acids. The germline gives CDR1 SGHNT, CDR2 YYREEE (reference sequence). This CDR3 is CASSPGLAGGKQYV. The CDR3 DNA reads TGTGCCAGCAGCCCGGGACTAGCGGGGGGGAAGCAGTACGTC.

The CDR3 DNA sequence: TGTGCCAGCAGTTTCGGCCTACAGGGAAGTACGCAGTATTTT. It yields the protein CASSFGLQGSTQYF. This chain uses TRBV27 with TRBJ2-3; D perhaps matches TRBD1 (6 bases). The germline CDR1 and CDR2 sequences are MNHEY and SMNVEV (reference sequence). Trimming took off 3 bases at V and 8 bases at J, with 15 bases between the two ends. CDR3 length: 14 residues.